This T cell receptor (beta chain) is from a study of T cells in Graves' hyperthyroidism and ophthalmopathy. Overall study context: The blood sample was taken at first diagnosis, before treatment began. Overall study results and limits: Peripheral blood also featured most of the thyroid clonotypes expanded above 0.001. Model output signaled ophthalmopathy a median approximately six months ahead of onset.

This clonotype has a count of ten or more. Its antigen is not identified. TCR beta CDR3 regions were amplified from RNA. HTBI primers were the set used in a first-round RT-PCR of the TCR CDR3. TCRdb re-analysed the multiplex PCR reads in MiXCR, keeping a single row per CDR3 protein. The sample yields a few hundred thousand distinct CDR3 sequences, 15% to 20% seen once. 10 ml fresh peripheral blood yielded the PBMCs. The CDR3 loop spans 15 amino acids. The J segment lost 8 bases and the V segment lost 6 bases, leaving 15 bases of the junction unmatched. Germline loops: CDR1 DFQATT, CDR2 SNEGSKA (reference sequence).

Source material: blood. The J gene is TRBJ2-1, the V gene TRBV20-1; 8 positions agree with TRBD2. This clonotype originated in a woman aged 25 to 45 with Graves' ophthalmopathy. DNA for the CDR3: TGCAGTGCCACACAGCGGGAGACCGGCTTAGATGAGCAGTTCTTC. Encoded protein: CSATQRETGLDEQFF.